This TCR beta chain emerged from a study of T cell changes during pregnancy in multiple sclerosis. Clones were read by immunoSEQ multiplex PCR, and TCRdb kept only the in-frame ones, dropping some. The sample has about 49,000 clones; 85% to 95% are singletons. CDR1 SGDLS and CDR2 YYNGEE come from the germline V gene. V lost 0 bases and J 11 bases, leaving 17 bases between the germline ends. The CDR3 loop spans 14 amino acids. The source material was CD8+ T cells from peripheral blood mononuclear cells, sampled before pregnancy. V is TRBV9 and J is TRBJ1-1, with D perhaps matching TRBD1 (5 bases). This clonotype was sampled from a female donor with multiple sclerosis, enrolled in a pregnancy study. The CDR3 loop reads CASSVEGTLGVAFF. In DNA, the CDR3 is TGTGCCAGCAGCGTAGAGGGGACTTTAGGGGTGGCTTTCTTT.